This passage covers 30 T cell receptor beta chains from one sample sequenced in a study of cytomegalovirus exposure and HLA in healthy donors. PCR amplification relied on 60 Vbeta primers (plus 13 Jbeta primers). Clones were sequenced by immunoSEQ multiplex PCR, and TCRdb holds only the in-frame ones, with some missing. This table holds some 180,000 clones, more than 70% found once. Sequencing input: PBMCs. The receptors stem from a girl aged 5 to 17 in good health and CMV-seropositive.

The chain links TRBV7-9 to TRBJ2-1, with 10 bases matching TRBD1. Per the germline V gene, CDR1 is SEHNR and CDR2 is FQNEAQ (reference sequence). This CDR3 has 16 residues. Trimming removed 5 bases from V and 1 base from J; junction bases left unmatched: 5. As DNA, the CDR3 is TGTGCCAGCAGCCCCCGGACAGGGGGTTCCTACAATGAGCAGTTCTTC. Translation: CASSPRTGGSYNEQFF. The full variable domain, completed using reference TRBV7-9 and TRBJ2-1, is DTGVSQNPRHKITKRGQNVTFRCDPISEHNRLYWYRQTLGQGPEFLTYFQNEAQLEKSRLLSDRFSAERPKGSFSTLEIQRTEQGDSAMYLCASSPRTGGSYNEQFFGPGTRLTVL.

V usage is TRBV5-4 and J usage is TRBJ2-7, with 10 bases lining up with TRBD1. The junction had 5 bases not matched to a gene; V was cut back by 3 bases and J by 2 bases. Per the germline V gene, CDR1 is SGHNT and CDR2 is YYREEE (reference sequence). The CDR3 is 15 residues long. CDR3: CASSSSGTGAYEQYF. The CDR3 coding sequence is TGTGCCAGCAGCTCGTCCGGGACAGGGGCCTACGAGCAGTACTTC.

The chain uses TRBV14 and TRBJ2-7, with 8 nucleotides matching TRBD2. The CDR3 loop spans 13 amino acids. The germline V gene encodes CDR1 SGHDN and CDR2 FVKESK. The junction had 5 bases not matched to a gene; V was cut back by 1 base and J by 9 bases. The CDR3 nucleotides read TGTGCCAGCAGCCAAGCGGGAGGGAGAGCGCAGTACTTC. It codes for CASSQAGGRAQYF. Drawing the rest from reference TRBV14 and TRBJ2-7, the complete variable domain is EAGVTQFPSHSVIEKGQTVTLRCDPISGHDNLYWYRRVMGKEIKFLLHFVKESKQDESGMPNNRFLAERTGGTYSTLKVQPAELEDSGVYFCASSQAGGRAQYFGPGTRLTVT.

This chain links TRBV27 with TRBJ1-2, with 7 bases that match TRBD1. Germline V CDR1 and CDR2: MNHEY, SMNVEV (reference sequence). V shed 5 bases, J shed 4 bases, and the junction held 10 bases outside the gene matches. CDR3 length: 15 residues. This chain's CDR3 is CASSSRQGWAYGYTF. For the CDR3, the DNA is TGTGCCAGCAGTAGTCGACAGGGTTGGGCCTATGGCTACACCTTC.

V is TRBV5-1 and J is TRBJ1-4, with no clear D. The CDR3 is 13 amino acids. CDR1 SGHRS and CDR2 YFSETQ come from the germline V gene. V lost 2 bases to trimming and J lost 3 bases, with 5 bases between them. DNA of the CDR3: TGCGCCAGCAGCTTCGGGGCTAATGAAAAACTGTTTTTT. Translating it yields CASSFGANEKLFF.

The V call is TRBV6-5, the J call TRBJ2-7; D perhaps matches TRBD1 (5 bases). The germline gives CDR1 MNHEY, CDR2 SVGAGI. Between the trimmed V and J ends, which lost 2 bases and 3 bases, there was a span of 14 bases. The CDR3 runs to 15 residues. This CDR3 is CASSYGQGKVYEQYF. CDR3 coding DNA: TGTGCCAGCAGTTACGGTCAGGGCAAGGTCTACGAGCAGTACTTC.

The V call is TRBV6-5, the J call TRBJ2-7, with 7 positions matching TRBD2. CDR3 size: 13 residues. The germline CDR1 and CDR2 sequences are MNHEY and SVGAGI. Trimming removed 8 bases from V and 5 bases from J; junction bases left unmatched: 9. For the CDR3, the DNA is TGTGCCAGCCGTCGCGCGGGAGTCCACGAGCAGTACTTC. This encodes CASRRAGVHEQYF.

The chain carries TRBV11-2 and TRBJ1-4, with a tentative D call TRBD1 (6 bases). Germline values: CDR1 SGHAT, CDR2 FQNNGV. V gave up 5 bases and J gave up 8 bases, with 15 bases separating them. This CDR3 spans 14 amino acids. For the CDR3, the DNA is TGTGCCAGCAGCCGGACACCCAGGGGCGAAAAACTGTTTTTT. Translation: CASSRTPRGEKLFF.

This sequence joins TRBV10-2 and TRBJ2-7; 8 bases align to TRBD1. The V gene's germline CDR1 is WSHSY and CDR2 SAAADI. The junction had 5 bases not matched to a gene; V was cut back by 3 bases and J by 1 base. This CDR3 is built from 15 residues. The CDR3 region is CASSERQGASYEQYF. CDR3 nucleotide sequence: TGCGCCAGCAGTGAAAGGCAGGGGGCGTCCTACGAGCAGTACTTC.

This rearrangement joins TRBV5-5 to TRBJ2-3; TRBD2 matches at 9 bases. The CDR3 runs to 15 residues. Losses at the gene ends were 4 bases for V and 6 bases for J; bases not matched to a gene: 9. The germline gives CDR1 SGHKS, CDR2 YYEKEE (reference sequence). This CDR3 is CASSHRTSDYDTQYF. The CDR3 coding sequence is TGTGCCAGCAGCCATCGGACTAGCGATTATGATACGCAGTATTTT.

The genes are TRBV5-1 and TRBJ2-1, with 11 bases identical to TRBD1. Germline CDR1 is SGHRS and CDR2 is YFSETQ. V trimming: 7 bases; J trimming: 6 bases; junction bases outside the gene matches: 6. The CDR3 has 14 residues. Written as DNA, the CDR3 is TGCGCCAGCTACAGCGGGACAGGGGGCAATGAGCAGTTCTTC. Residues: CASYSGTGGNEQFF.

The V and J genes are TRBV15 and TRBJ2-7; a weak D match, TRBD1 (5 bases). The CDR3 loop spans 14 amino acids. Per germline, CDR1 LNHNV and CDR2 YYDKDF (reference sequence). V lost 3 bases to trimming and J lost 0 bases, with 9 bases between them. The CDR3 coding sequence is TGTGCCACCAGCAGGGGGCGTCTCTCCTACGAGCAGTACTTC. The encoded protein is CATSRGRLSYEQYF. Using reference TRBV15 and TRBJ2-7 for the parts outside the CDR3, the full variable domain is DAMVIQNPRYQVTQFGKPVTLSCSQTLNHNVMYWYQQKSSQAPKLLFHYYDKDFNNEADTPDNFQSRRPNTSFCFLDIRSPGLGDTAMYLCATSRGRLSYEQYFGPGTRLTVT.

The rearrangement joins TRBV10-3 to TRBJ2-3, with 9 bases fitting TRBD1. The CDR3 is 15 amino acids. CDR1 is ENHRY, CDR2 SYGVKD, per germline. V was pared by 6 bases and J by 4 bases, with 8 bases of the junction left unmatched. CDR3 in DNA: TGTGCCATCAGCGAAGGACAGGGGTCGGCAGATACGCAGTATTTT. Translating it yields CAISEGQGSADTQYF.

The chain combines TRBV5-1 with TRBJ1-1; the match to TRBD1 covers 7 bases. From germline, CDR1 is SGHRS and CDR2 YFSETQ. The trim removed 5 bases at V and 0 bases at J, leaving 1 base unmatched. The CDR3 consists of 13 residues. CDR3 in amino acids: CASRTGMNTEAFF. The CDR3 DNA follows: TGCGCCAGCAGGACAGGGATGAACACTGAAGCTTTCTTT.

This CDR3 reads CASSLGKTGAGSTDTQYF. For the CDR3, the DNA is TGTGCCAGCAGCTTAGGGAAGACAGGGGCCGGGAGCACAGATACGCAGTATTTT. This sequence joins TRBV7-6 and TRBJ2-3; 8 positions agree with TRBD1. The CDR3 is 18 amino acids. V lost 1 base and J lost 0; bases outside the gene matches: 9. The germline gives CDR1 SGHVS, CDR2 FNYEAQ.

The rearrangement uses TRBV6-1 and TRBJ1-5, with a tentative D call TRBD1 (6 bases). The CDR3 contains 18 residues. Germline values: CDR1 MNHNS, CDR2 SASEGT. V lost 4 bases, J lost 0 bases, and 19 bases lay in between. DNA for the CDR3: TGTGCCAGCAGTGGCCGAATCCCCAGGGGCCTTAGCAATCAGCCCCAGCATTTT. This codes for CASSGRIPRGLSNQPQHF.

The table lists this clone with a count of one. This chain joins TRBV29-1 and TRBJ1-4; 8 bases are shared with TRBD1. The CDR3 is 15 residues long. CDR1 is SQVTM and CDR2 is ANQGSEA in the germline V gene. Unmatched junction bases numbered 12, after V lost 4 bases and J lost 8 bases. CDR3 sequence (DNA): TGCAGCGTTGCGGGACAGGCCCTAATTGGGGAAAAACTGTTTTTT. Translated, it gives CSVAGQALIGEKLFF.

This chain uses TRBV6-6 with TRBJ2-1; D is undetermined. The germline V gene encodes CDR1 MNHNY and CDR2 SVGAGI (reference sequence). The CDR3 sequence is 11 residues long. Trimming removed 7 bases from V and 5 bases from J, with 6 bases in between. CDR3 sequence (DNA): TGTGCCAGCAATGAGAACAATGAGCAGTTCTTC. Translation gives CASNENNEQFF.

The CDR3 sequence is CASSYSFGSRSYEQYF. CDR3 nucleotides: TGTGCCAGCAGTTACTCTTTTGGGAGCAGGAGCTACGAGCAGTACTTC. The V gene is TRBV6-5, the J gene TRBJ2-7; D possibly corresponds to TRBD2 (5 bases). Germline V CDR1 and CDR2: MNHEY, SVGAGI. Trimming stripped 0 bases from V and 3 bases from J, with 15 bases between. The CDR3 sequence is 16 residues long.

The chain is built from TRBV7-7 and TRBJ2-1, with a tentative D call TRBD1 (5 bases). The CDR3 loop spans 13 amino acids. In germline, CDR1 is SSHAT, CDR2 FNYEAQ (reference sequence). The V and J ends lost 0 bases and 8 bases respectively, with 8 bases between them. The CDR3 DNA sequence: TGTGCCAGCAGCTTAGCGTTAGGGGATGAGCAGTTCTTC. Protein: CASSLALGDEQFF. The full variable domain, in which reference TRBV7-7 and TRBJ2-1 provide the parts outside the CDR3, is GAGVSQSPRYKVTKRGQDVTLRCDPISSHATLYWYQQALGQGPEFLTYFNYEAQPDKSGLPSDRFSAERPEGSISTLTIQRTEQRDSAMYRCASSLALGDEQFFGPGTRLTVL.

The gene calls are TRBV6-6 and TRBJ1-5, with D perhaps matching TRBD1 (5 bases). The V gene lost 2 bases and the J gene lost 9 bases, with 14 bases spanning the gap. Germline assignment: CDR1 MNHNY and CDR2 SVGAGI (reference sequence). The CDR3 totals 14 residues. In DNA, the CDR3 is TGTGCCAGCAGTTACGGGGCAGGAAAAACGCCCCAGCATTTT. Amino acids: CASSYGAGKTPQHF.

The chain carries TRBV5-6 and TRBJ1-2; 8 bases fit TRBD1. The CDR3 sequence is 14 residues long. V lost 4 bases, J lost 3 bases, and 5 bases stayed unmatched. Germline values: CDR1 SGHDT, CDR2 YYEEEE. The CDR3, as DNA: TGTGCCAGCAGCCTAGGACAGGGTTACTATGGCTACACCTTC. Protein product: CASSLGQGYYGYTF.

The CDR3 spells CAISEGTSGTYEQYF. CDR3 DNA: TGTGCCATCAGTGAGGGGACTAGCGGGACCTACGAGCAGTACTTC. V gene TRBV10-3 combines with J gene TRBJ2-7; 13 bases align to TRBD2. Looked up from germline, CDR1 is ENHRY and CDR2 is SYGVKD. CDR3 length equals 15 residues. V shed 2 bases and J 2 bases; nucleotides not matched to a gene: 0.

The genes are TRBV4-2 and TRBJ1-2, with TRBD1 as a possible D gene (5 bases). V shed 0 bases and J shed 8 bases, with 16 bases lying between them. CDR1 and CDR2 from the germline V gene are LGHNA and YNFKEQ. The CDR3 contains 15 residues. CDR3 protein: CASSQEYRLGRGYTF. CDR3 nucleotides: TGTGCCAGCAGCCAAGAGTACAGGCTGGGAAGGGGCTACACCTTC.

V is TRBV6-5 and J is TRBJ2-3; no clear D. Germline CDR1 is MNHEY and CDR2 is SVGAGI. This CDR3 has 15 residues. The germline V and J ends were trimmed by 6 bases and 1 base, with 14 bases remaining between them. In DNA form, the CDR3 reads TGTGCCAGCAGCTTACAGCCGGAACGCACAGATACGCAGTATTTT. This encodes CASSLQPERTDTQYF.

The rearrangement links TRBV11-2 to TRBJ2-7; unclear D gene. This CDR3 region has 13 residues. Deletions cut 0 bases from V and 4 bases from J, with 7 bases between. CDR1 and CDR2 (germline): SGHAT, FQNNGV. This chain's CDR3 is CASSLDLAYEQYF. CDR3 DNA sequence: TGTGCCAGCAGCTTAGATTTGGCTTACGAGCAGTACTTC.

V gene TRBV5-1 combines with J gene TRBJ1-1; D perhaps matches TRBD1 (6 bases). V shed 4 bases and J shed 6 bases, with 13 bases lying between them. CDR1 is SGHRS and CDR2 is YFSETQ in the germline V gene. This CDR3 comprises 13 residues. The CDR3 nucleotides read TGCGCCAGCAGCCAGGGGATCGTTGCTGAAGCTTTCTTT. This gives the protein CASSQGIVAEAFF.

This rearrangement joins TRBV27 to TRBJ2-5; 12 bases match TRBD2. CDR3 length: 15 residues. Looked up from germline, CDR1 is MNHEY and CDR2 is SMNVEV (reference sequence). The junction had 4 bases not matched to a gene; V was cut back by 6 bases and J by 2 bases. Written as DNA, the CDR3 is TGTGCCAGCAGAGATGGGACTAGCGGGCAAGAGACCCAGTACTTC. Translated, it gives CASRDGTSGQETQYF.

The V call is TRBV6-5, the J call TRBJ1-5; possible D gene TRBD1, 5 bases. The V gene lost 5 bases and the J gene lost 4 bases, with 12 bases spanning the gap. Looked up from germline, CDR1 is MNHEY and CDR2 is SVGAGI. The CDR3 extends over 14 amino acids. In DNA form, the CDR3 reads TGTGCCAGCAGTCCCAACCAGGGAAATCAGCCCCAGCATTTT. It encodes CASSPNQGNQPQHF.

This clone occurred once. V usage is TRBV7-9 and J usage is TRBJ2-3, with a possible D match to TRBD1 (6 bases). CDR1 SEHNR and CDR2 FQNEAQ come from the germline V gene (reference sequence). Trimming removed 6 bases at V and 5 bases at J, with 18 bases between. This CDR3 comprises 15 residues. CDR3 sequence reads: CASRAGSQGLDTQYF. The CDR3, as DNA: TGTGCCAGCAGGGCTGGGAGTCAGGGGTTAGATACGCAGTATTTT.